This T cell receptor beta chain originates from a study of blood T cells in healthy people across ages. Overall study context: The template switching approach captured approximately one barcoded beta molecule for every two T cells.

To note about this clonotype: Relative to the germline gene, one junction end is altered; a read error may explain this.

Primed by a sample-barcoded 5' primer and a J-beta primer mix, a second PCR proceeded for roughly 6 to 12 cycles. TCRdb called the 5' RACE reads again in MiXCR, with one record for every CDR3 protein. The data contain hundreds of thousands of distinct CDR3 sequences, 58% of them seen just once; the ten biggest clones take up roughly 22%. The study isolated at least 6.5 million PBMCs from each sample. The sample was blood. This TCR came from a man aged 25 to 45 in good health.

The CDR3 reads CASSLGRQYYKEQFF. Here the CDR3 DNA reads TGTGCCAGCAGTTTAGGGAGGCAATATTACAAGGAGCAGTTCTTC. The rearrangement links TRBV28 to TRBJ2-1, with D possibly being TRBD2 (6 bases). Germline-derived CDR1 and CDR2 are MDHEN and SYDVKM. This CDR3 is 15 amino acids long.